This entry lists 18 T cell receptor beta chains sequenced from one sample in a study of CD8 T cells in ankylosing spondylitis listed by TCRdb under 2017. The antigens for these receptors are not known. Libraries came from 5' RACE. Sequencing took place on an Illumina HiSeq 2500. The public reads were reprocessed in TCRdb via fastp at Q25 and MiXCR, keeping in-frame beta chains. Entries that share a CDR3 protein sequence are merged under the most common genes and DNA. The sample table contains around 490,000 distinct CDR3 sequences; only one count was recorded for about 5% of them. The ten largest clones take up around 3.5% of the sample. The paper's findings and limits, for the study overall: Blood from ankylosing spondylitis patients appeared to be characterized by a TCR beta motif made up of fewer than ten highly homologous amino acid variants.

Sequencing input: blood, either unsorted or a sorted T cell fraction (not recorded which). The receptors were gathered from a male donor with ankylosing spondylitis.

This clonotype was seen at least ten times. CDR3 DNA sequence: TGTGCCAGCAGTCCAAGACTAGTTACTAGCACAGATACGCAGTATTTT. Translating it yields CASSPRLVTSTDTQYF. The chain couples TRBV12-3 or TRBV12-4 to TRBJ2-3; D may be TRBD2 (6 bases). CDR3 size: 16 residues. V was shortened by 5 bases and J by 0 bases, with 15 bases between the two germline ends.

This clonotype occurred many times. The J gene is TRBJ2-3, the V gene TRBV10-1; 13 bases fit TRBD2. This CDR3 has 17 residues. The germline V gene encodes CDR1 WNHNN and CDR2 SYGVQD (reference sequence). The V segment lost 2 bases and the J segment 2 bases; nucleotides outside the gene matches: 4. CDR3 region: CASSEEGLAGTTDTQYF. The CDR3 DNA is TGCGCCAGCAGTGAGGAGGGACTAGCGGGAACCACAGATACGCAGTATTTT.

This clonotype was detected only a few times. The chain is built from TRBV28 and TRBJ2-3, with TRBD2 matching 10 bases. J was trimmed by 1 base and V by 7 bases; bases with no gene match: 2. Germline V gene sequence: CDR1 MDHEN, CDR2 SYDVKM. This CDR3 region has 14 residues. CDR3 sequence reads: CASKLAGGTDTQYF. DNA of the CDR3: TGTGCCAGCAAGCTAGCGGGGGGCACAGATACGCAGTATTTT.

This clonotype was detected ten times or more. The chain employs TRBV7-2 and TRBJ2-1; 10 positions agree with TRBD1. This CDR3 spans 14 amino acids. The germline V gene has CDR1 SGHTA and CDR2 FQGNSA. V lost 3 bases, J lost 6 bases, and 2 bases stayed unmatched. The DNA for the CDR3 is TGTGCCAGCAGCTTGAGGACAGGGGGCAATGAGCAGTTCTTC. Protein sequence: CASSLRTGGNEQFF.

There are many counts of this clonotype. V gene TRBV20-1 combines with J gene TRBJ2-6, with a tentative D call TRBD1 (6 bases). The germline CDR1 and CDR2 sequences are DFQATT and SNEGSKA (reference sequence). The CDR3 spans 16 residues. V shed 6 bases and J shed 1 base, with 16 bases lying between them. The DNA for the CDR3 is TGCAGTGCGCCTCGGGACACAGAATCTGGGGCCAACGTCCTGACTTTC. Translated, it gives CSAPRDTESGANVLTF.

This clonotype was counted between two and nine times. V is TRBV3-1 and J is TRBJ1-1; 11 positions match TRBD1. The CDR3 loop spans 14 amino acids. V dropped 0 bases and J dropped 6; count of bases not matched to a gene: 0. Germline-derived CDR1 and CDR2 are LGHDT and YNNKEL (reference sequence). CDR3 sequence: CASSQEGQGAEAFF. The CDR3, as DNA: TGTGCCAGCAGCCAAGAGGGACAGGGGGCTGAAGCTTTCTTT.

This clonotype was detected many times. DNA of the CDR3: TGTGCCAGCAGCAAAGAGGGCTTTGGGACAGGGGGGTCCGAAACTGAAGCTTTCTTT. The encoded protein is CASSKEGFGTGGSETEAFF. The chain links TRBV21-1 to TRBJ1-1; the tabulated D call, TRBD1, remains unverified against the DNA. TRBV21-1 is an annotated pseudogene. The CDR3 sequence is 19 residues long.

This clonotype has a count of ten or more. V and J are TRBV12-3 or TRBV12-4 and TRBJ1-1; 8 bases line up with TRBD1. CDR3 length equals 12 residues. Trimming at V came to 5 bases and at J to 10 bases, leaving 6 bases not matched to a gene. The CDR3 DNA follows: TGTGCCAGCAGTGTAAGACAGGGGCCAGCTTTCTTT. Translated, it gives CASSVRQGPAFF.

This clonotype occurred many times. The V and J genes are TRBV7-9 and TRBJ1-2; TRBD1 is a possible D gene (6 bases). CDR3 length: 15 amino acids. The V end lost 5 bases, the J end lost 0 bases, and 13 bases lay between the germline ends. Germline CDR1 is SEHNR and CDR2 is FQNEAQ (reference sequence). The CDR3 coding sequence is TGTGCCAGCAGCCCCGGGGCAGGGGCTAACTATGGCTACACCTTC. Translated, it gives CASSPGAGANYGYTF.

Only a few counts were recorded for this clonotype. V is TRBV4-1 and J is TRBJ2-7; 11 bases match TRBD2. The CDR3 is 18 amino acids. Germline V lookup: CDR1 MGHRA, CDR2 YSYEKL. Germline trimming cut 3 bases from V and 2 bases from J; bases unmatched to any gene: 12. The CDR3 sequence: CASSQGATQLAGAYEQYF. For the CDR3, the DNA is TGCGCCAGCAGCCAGGGCGCCACCCAACTAGCGGGAGCCTACGAGCAGTACTTC.

This clonotype was seen many times. The rearrangement uses TRBV5-1 and TRBJ2-7; 8 positions match TRBD1. Germline CDR1 SGHRS, CDR2 YFSETQ. V lost 4 bases to trimming and J lost 8 bases; unmatched junction nucleotides: 5. This CDR3 region has 12 residues. CDR3 region: CASSPDRVQQYF. In nucleotides, the CDR3 is TGCGCCAGCAGCCCGGACAGGGTTCAGCAGTACTTC.

This clonotype came up many times. This chain connects TRBV29-1 to TRBJ2-5; 8 positions agree with TRBD2. Germline-derived CDR1 and CDR2 are SQVTM and ANQGSEA. The V and J ends lost 6 bases and 0 bases, in that order; junction bases with no gene match: 15. The CDR3 spans 17 residues. CDR3 sequence (DNA): TGCAGCGTCAGTAGCGGGATCCGCTTATTGTACCAAGAGACCCAGTACTTC. Translating it yields CSVSSGIRLLYQETQYF.

This clonotype was seen many times. The genes are TRBV5-1 and TRBJ2-7, with 11 bases identical to TRBD2. Losses at the gene ends were 2 bases for V and 4 bases for J; bases not matched to a gene: 5. The CDR3 contains 15 residues. The germline gives CDR1 SGHRS, CDR2 YFSETQ. CDR3 coding DNA: TGCGCCAGCAGCTTTAAGACTAGCGGGAATTACGAGCAGTACTTC. Its translation: CASSFKTSGNYEQYF. Filled out from reference TRBV5-1 and TRBJ2-7, the complete variable domain reads KAGVTQTPRYLIKTRGQQVTLSCSPISGHRSVSWYQQTPGQGLQFLFEYFSETQRNKGNFPGRFSGRQFSNSRSEMNVSTLELGDSALYLCASSFKTSGNYEQYFGPGTRLTVT.

A remark on this clonotype: One base away lies a much larger clone, so this may be a sequencing read error. The V and J genes are TRBV12-3 or TRBV12-4 and TRBJ2-2; 12 bases are a match to TRBD1. Losses at the gene ends were 8 bases for V and 5 bases for J; bases not matched to a gene: 15. The CDR3 extends over 18 amino acids. CDR3 loop: CASCPGWGTGGKTGELFF. CDR3 bases: TGTGCCAGCTGTCCTGGGTGGGGGACAGGGGGCAAGACCGGGGAGCTGTTTTTT.

This clonotype showed up many times. V usage is TRBV6-2 or TRBV6-3 and J usage is TRBJ1-1; perhaps TRBD1 as D (5 bases). CDR1 is MNHEY, CDR2 SVGEGT, per germline. The CDR3 runs to 15 residues. The ends were cut back, 0 bases at V and 6 bases at J, with 14 bases in the middle. The CDR3 region is CASSYSPQGGPEAFF. The CDR3 DNA reads TGTGCCAGCAGTTACTCCCCCCAGGGAGGCCCTGAAGCTTTCTTT.

This clonotype showed up many times. The chain uses TRBV9 and TRBJ2-2, with 13 bases aligning to TRBD2. V lost 3 bases and J lost 3; bases outside the gene matches: 5. Germline lookup yields CDR1 SGDLS and CDR2 YYNGEE. CDR3 length: 17 amino acids. The CDR3, as DNA: TGTGCCAGCAGCGGACGACTAGCGGGAGGCCACACCGGGGAGCTGTTTTTT. Protein product: CASSGRLAGGHTGELFF.

Ten or more counts support this clonotype. The chain links TRBV7-3 to TRBJ1-2; D is perhaps TRBD1 (6 bases). The CDR3 totals 14 residues. The germline V gene encodes CDR1 SGHTA and CDR2 FQGTGA. The V end lost 1 base, the J end lost 2 bases, and 8 bases lay between the germline ends. In DNA form, the CDR3 reads TGTGCCAGCAGCTTAAAGCAGGGGAACTATGGCTACACCTTC. Protein sequence: CASSLKQGNYGYTF. The full variable domain, with the rest looked up from reference TRBV7-3 and TRBJ1-2, is GAGVSQTPSNKVTEKGKYVELRCDPISGHTALYWYRQSLGQGPEFLIYFQGTGAADDSGLPNDRFFAVRPEGSVSTLKIQRTERGDSAVYLCASSLKQGNYGYTFGSGTRLTVV.

This clonotype was recorded many times. The chain is built from TRBV5-1 and TRBJ1-2; TRBD1 might be the D (5 bases). Deletions cut 9 bases from V and 4 bases from J, with 10 bases between. This CDR3 contains 11 residues. The germline V gene has CDR1 SGHRS and CDR2 YFSETQ. CDR3 in DNA: TGCGCCACCGGGGACGGCTATGGCTACACCTTC. It translates to CATGDGYGYTF.